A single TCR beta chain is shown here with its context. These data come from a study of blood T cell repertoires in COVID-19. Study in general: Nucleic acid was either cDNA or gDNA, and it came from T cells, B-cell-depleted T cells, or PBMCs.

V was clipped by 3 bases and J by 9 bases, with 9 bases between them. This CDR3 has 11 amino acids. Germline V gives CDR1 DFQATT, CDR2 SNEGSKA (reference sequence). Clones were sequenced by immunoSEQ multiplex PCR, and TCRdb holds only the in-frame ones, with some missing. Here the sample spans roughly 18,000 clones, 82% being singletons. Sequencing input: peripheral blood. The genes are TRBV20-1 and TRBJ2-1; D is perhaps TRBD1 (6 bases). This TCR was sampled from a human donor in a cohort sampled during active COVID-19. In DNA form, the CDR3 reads TGCAGTGCTAGCAGGGGTCGTGAGCAGTTCTTC. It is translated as CSASRGREQFF.